The clone carrying this T cell receptor (beta chain) was observed a few times. The data are from a study of cytomegalovirus exposure and HLA in healthy donors. CDR1 and CDR2 (germline): SGHAT, FQDESV (reference sequence). V lost 4 bases and J lost 5, with 12 bases in between. The CDR3 is made up of 13 amino acids. The PCR had 60 Vbeta and 13 Jbeta primers. Here immunoSEQ multiplex PCR was the method, and the copy in TCRdb shows in-frame clones only, minus some. The sample holds approximately 120,000 clones, roughly 79% seen once. This clonotype was obtained from a woman between 25 and 40 years old in good health and CMV-seronegative. Sequencing used PBMCs. This chain joins TRBV11-1 and TRBJ2-7; perhaps TRBD1 as D (6 bases). This CDR3 reads CASSSSRDNEQYF. CDR3 DNA sequence: TGTGCCAGCAGCTCGTCCAGGGACAACGAGCAGTACTTC.